This T cell receptor (beta chain) was recovered during a study of identical twins. TCRdb re-analysed the 5' RACE reads in MiXCR, keeping a single row per CDR3 protein. Here the sample spans about 430,000 distinct CDR3 sequences, about 18% being singletons. This clonotype was seen a few times. The sequence was obtained from a man aged 50 or older in good health. The sample consisted of naive T cells sorted from blood.

The CDR3 sequence: CASSLRGVDETQYF. DNA of the CDR3: TGTGCCAGCAGCTTACGGGGGGTTGATGAGACCCAGTACTTC. V and J are TRBV11-2 and TRBJ2-5, with 7 bases identical to TRBD2. The length of the CDR3 is 14 residues. V gave up 2 bases and J gave up 5 bases; unmatched junction bases: 5. Germline loops: CDR1 SGHAT, CDR2 FQNNGV.